The rows below give T cell receptor beta chains drawn from one sample of a study of T cells in tumors after PD-1 blockade. The method was immunoSEQ multiplex PCR; TCRdb's version includes in-frame clones alone and lacks a portion of them. The sample includes tens of thousands of clones, roughly two thirds of them seen just once. The sample was PBMCs, taken after anti-PD-1 treatment. The source is a human donor with basal cell carcinoma. The CDR3 runs from the conserved cysteine through the conserved F or W. Each record gives: clone size, J gene, D gene, V gene, CDR3 DNA, CDR3 protein. D genes are given only for firm matches. Expanded clones get a size class; other rows say once, few or many, or leave the size out.

>.|TRBJ1-4|.|TRBV4-3
TGCGCCAGCAGCCAAGATTTGAGGGATGAACTGTTTTTT
CASSQDLRDELFF
>once|TRBJ2-7|.|TRBV7-9
TGTGCCAGCAGCAGGGGGTCCACGGGTAGCGACGAGCAGTACTTC
CASSRGSTGSDEQYF
>.|TRBJ1-4|.|TRBV5-1
TGCGCCAGCAGCTTCGGGCAGGGTAGTGAAAAACTGTTTTTT
CASSFGQGSEKLFF
>.|TRBJ1-5|TRBD1|TRBV7-2
TGTGCCAGCAGCCTCGACAGGGGACGCAATCAGCCCCAGCATTTT
CASSLDRGRNQPQHF
>.|TRBJ2-1|.|TRBV21-1
TGTGCCAGCACCGAGGAGCGGGCCCGATACAATGAGCAGTTCTTC
CASTEERARYNEQFF
>.|TRBJ2-1|TRBD1|TRBV27
TGTGCCAGCAGTTCCCCGACAGGGGGTAATGAGCAGTTCTTC
CASSSPTGGNEQFF
>.|TRBJ2-2|.|TRBV30
TGTGCCTGGAGTGTAGGGCTGGGGGAGCTGTTTTTT
CAWSVGLGELFF
>.|TRBJ2-7|.|TRBV5-1
TGCGCCAGCAGCTTTCCACAGGGATCGGGGGAGCAGTACTTC
CASSFPQGSGEQYF
>.|TRBJ2-5|TRBD2|TRBV6-2/TRBV6-3
TGTGCCAGCAGTCCAGGACTAGCGGGAGGGCCGCGGGAGACCCAGTACTTC
CASSPGLAGGPRETQYF
>once|TRBJ1-5|.|TRBV6-1
TGTGCCAGCAGTGAGCAGGGAGGGCAGCCCCAGCATTTT
CASSEQGGQPQHF
>.|TRBJ2-1|TRBD2|TRBV30
TGTGCCTGGGGGAGGGAGAACTACAATGAGCAGTTCTTC
CAWGRENYNEQFF
>.|TRBJ2-1|.|TRBV29-1
TGCAGCGTTGAAGGTCCCTCCGGACACAATGAGCAGTTCTTC
CSVEGPSGHNEQFF
>.|TRBJ1-1|.|TRBV4-3
TGCGCCAGCAGCCAAGAGGCGGGGAACACTGAAGCTTTCTTT
CASSQEAGNTEAFF
>.|TRBJ2-5|TRBD1|TRBV9
TGTGCCAGCAGCCCCAGGACAGGGGAAAAGGTGACCCAGTACTTC
CASSPRTGEKVTQYF
>.|TRBJ1-1|TRBD1|TRBV13
TGTGCCAGCAGCTCCACCCTTCGGACAGGGCGGGGGGCTGAAGCTTTCTTT
CASSSTLRTGRGAEAFF
>.|TRBJ1-5|.|TRBV7-2
TGTGCCAGCAGCTTAAACCAGGCCTACGGGAATCAGCCCCAGCATTTT
CASSLNQAYGNQPQHF
>once|TRBJ2-1|TRBD2|TRBV18
TGTGCCAGCTCACCACTTCCTAGCGGAATGGGTGAGCAGTTCTTC
CASSPLPSGMGEQFF
>.|TRBJ1-1|.|TRBV2
TGTGCCAGCGGGGTGGGCCAGGCGGCTTTCTTT
CASGVGQAAFF
>.|TRBJ2-3|.|TRBV2
TGTGCCAGCAACCGGGAGCGAACAGATACGCAGTATTTT
CASNRERTDTQYF
>.|TRBJ1-4|TRBD1|TRBV19
TGTGCCAGTAGTCCCCCGGGACAGGGAGGGGAAAAACTGTTTTTT
CASSPPGQGGEKLFF
>few|TRBJ2-7|.|TRBV20-1
TGCAGTGCTAGAACCCAGGGGCAACAGTACTTC
CSARTQGQQYF
>.|TRBJ2-4|TRBD1|TRBV5-5
TGTGCCAGCAGCTCGACAGGGGGGATTAACATTCAGTACTTC
CASSSTGGINIQYF
>.|TRBJ2-1|.|TRBV5-1
TGCGCCAGCGGTATTAGCGGTATTGAGCAGTTCTTC
CASGISGIEQFF
>.|TRBJ2-2|.|TRBV2
TGTGCCAGCAGTGATCCCTCGAATCCGAGTGGGGAGCTGTTTTTT
CASSDPSNPSGELFF
>.|TRBJ1-1|.|TRBV19
TGTGCCAGTACCATCGGGGAACGGAACACTGAAGCTTTCTTT
CASTIGERNTEAFF
>.|TRBJ2-5|.|TRBV10-3
TGTGCCATCAGTGAGCCTCGGGAGACCCAGTACTTC
CAISEPRETQYF
>once|TRBJ1-2|.|TRBV4-1
TGCGCCAGCAGCCCCCTCCGGAAGGGAGTGGGGGATAACTATGGCTACACCTTC
CASSPLRKGVGDNYGYTF
>.|TRBJ1-6|.|TRBV5-1
TGCGCCAGCAGCTTGGGGGGCGGGAATTCACCCCTCCACTTT
CASSLGGGNSPLHF
>large|TRBJ2-1|TRBD2|TRBV7-2
TGTGCCAGCAGCCGTCTACCTCTCTCGGGAGGAATTAATGAGCAGTTCTTC
CASSRLPLSGGINEQFF
>.|TRBJ1-3|.|TRBV11-1
TGTGCCAGCAGCTCCCGAGGAGGTCGAAACACCATATATTTT
CASSSRGGRNTIYF
>.|TRBJ2-7|TRBD1|TRBV4-3
TGCGCCAGCAGCCCGACAGGGGGGTCCTACGAGCAGTACTTC
CASSPTGGSYEQYF
>.|TRBJ1-2|.|TRBV29-1
TGCAGCGTTTACCAGGGAAATGGCTACACCTTC
CSVYQGNGYTF
>few|TRBJ1-4|.|TRBV2
TGTGCCAGCAGTGAAGCGAGTGGTTTTCGGGAAAAACTGTTTTTT
CASSEASGFREKLFF
>.|TRBJ2-4|TRBD1|TRBV3-1/TRBV3-2
TGTACCAGCAGCCAAGAGGCAGGGGGCGCCCACTTC
CTSSQEAGGAHF
>.|TRBJ1-4|.|TRBV2
TGTGCCAGCAATGAGAGGGTGCAGGGTGAAAAACTGTTTTTT
CASNERVQGEKLFF
>.|TRBJ2-7|.|TRBV29-1
TGCAGCGTTCTTCTGCTTCAGAGCGGGGAGCAGTACTTC
CSVLLLQSGEQYF
>.|TRBJ2-7|TRBD2|TRBV5-1
TGCGCCAGCAGCCCCTCTAGCGGTGACGGGGAGCAGTACTTC
CASSPSSGDGEQYF
>.|TRBJ1-5|.|TRBV28
TGTGCCAGCAAACCTACAGGGATTCAGCCCCAGCATTTT
CASKPTGIQPQHF
>.|TRBJ1-2|.|TRBV19
TGTGCCAGTAATGACATGGGTTACGGCTATGGCTACACCTTC
CASNDMGYGYGYTF
>.|TRBJ2-7|TRBD1|TRBV24-1
TGTGCCACCAGTGTAGACAGGGCTGACGAGCAGTACTTC
CATSVDRADEQYF
>.|TRBJ1-5|.|TRBV4-2
TGTGCCAGCAGCCAAGAAACAGGGTTACGAAATCAGCCCCAGCATTTT
CASSQETGLRNQPQHF
>.|TRBJ2-7|TRBD2|TRBV24-1
TGTGCCACCAGTGAATCGAGCGGGAGTATAAACGAGCAGTACTTC
CATSESSGSINEQYF
>.|TRBJ2-7|.|TRBV5-1
TGCGCCAGCAGCTCCATCGGAGCCTACGAGCAGTACTTC
CASSSIGAYEQYF
>once|TRBJ1-6|TRBD1|TRBV7-8
TGTGCCAGCAACTCGCGGGACAGACTGTTCTATAATTCACCCCTCCACTTT
CASNSRDRLFYNSPLHF
>once|TRBJ1-2|.|TRBV6-6
TGTGCCAGCAGAGGGGATGCCTATGGCTACACCTTC
CASRGDAYGYTF
>few|TRBJ1-3|.|TRBV19
TGTGCCAGTAGTCCTCATCAACGCTCTGGAAACACCATATATTTT
CASSPHQRSGNTIYF
>.|TRBJ2-2|.|TRBV7-2
TGTGCCAGCAGCTTGACGGGAAACTCGAACACCGGGGAGCTGTTTTTT
CASSLTGNSNTGELFF
>few|TRBJ2-3|TRBD2|TRBV5-1
TGCGCCAGCAGCCCTGACGGACTAGGTCAGGGAGATACGCAGTATTTT
CASSPDGLGQGDTQYF
>.|TRBJ2-1|.|TRBV19
TGTGCCAGTAGTATAGGGCAGGGGTCCGATGAGCAGTTCTTC
CASSIGQGSDEQFF
>.|TRBJ2-5|TRBD1|TRBV7-2
TGTGCCAGCAGCCGTGACAGGGGGACAGTGGAGACCCAGTACTTC
CASSRDRGTVETQYF
>.|TRBJ2-7|.|TRBV30
TGTGCCTGGAGTGTACGGCAGGGGTCCTACGAGCAGTACTTC
CAWSVRQGSYEQYF
>.|TRBJ2-2|.|TRBV2
TGTGCCAGCAGGGGACAACACATCACCGGGGAGCTGTTTTTT
CASRGQHITGELFF
>.|TRBJ1-5|TRBD1|TRBV19
TGTGCCAGTAGCCAGAGGACAGGAGTTAATCAGCCCCAGCATTTT
CASSQRTGVNQPQHF
>.|TRBJ1-1|TRBD1|TRBV6-6
TGTGCCAGCAGTTACCGGGACAGGGGCACTGAAGCTTTCTTT
CASSYRDRGTEAFF
>.|TRBJ1-5|.|TRBV2
TGTGCCAGCAGTGAAGCGAGGGGTTCGGGGCAGCCCCAGCATTTT
CASSEARGSGQPQHF
>.|TRBJ1-2|.|TRBV6-5
TGTGCCTCCAGAGGAGCCTTCTACTCTTATGGCTACACCTTC
CASRGAFYSYGYTF
>.|TRBJ1-4|TRBD1|TRBV5-4
TGTGCCAGCAGCTTGGGGGGACAGGGAAATGAAAAACTGTTTTTT
CASSLGGQGNEKLFF
>.|TRBJ2-1|.|TRBV18
TGTGCCAGCTCACCGGGAGGGGACACGGGTGAGCAGTTCTTC
CASSPGGDTGEQFF
>.|TRBJ1-5|.|TRBV6-2/TRBV6-3
TGTGCCAGCAGTTACTCGATGGGGGGTCGTAGCAATCAGCCCCAGCATTTT
CASSYSMGGRSNQPQHF
>.|TRBJ1-2|.|TRBV19
TGTGCCAGTAGTATAAGGGACTATGGCTACACCTTC
CASSIRDYGYTF